The 31 T cell receptor beta chains below were found in one sample sequenced in a study of PD-1 blockade in classical Hodgkin lymphoma. As to time point: newly diagnosed, previously untreated cHL patient sample. Magnetic negative selection, applied to thawed PBMCs, was used to isolate the CD8+ T cells. The method was immunoSEQ multiplex PCR; TCRdb's version includes in-frame clones alone and lacks a portion of them. The table has 10,000 or so clones, more than 75% seen once; the top ten hold 15%. Sample: CD8+ T cells from blood. These receptors all come from a human donor with classical Hodgkin lymphoma.

The chain combines TRBV27 with TRBJ2-7; D call uncertain. This CDR3 has 11 residues. The germline gives CDR1 MNHEY, CDR2 SMNVEV (reference sequence). The germline V and J ends were trimmed by 0 bases and 7 bases, with 4 bases remaining between them. This chain's CDR3 is CASSLSGEQYF. CDR3 nucleotides: TGTGCCAGCAGTTTATCAGGGGAGCAGTACTTC.

The J gene is TRBJ2-5, the V gene TRBV7-2; the match to TRBD2 covers 12 bases. The CDR3 is 15 amino acids. Germline lookup yields CDR1 SGHTA and CDR2 FQGNSA. Trimming at V came to 3 bases and at J to 5 bases, leaving 4 bases not matched to a gene. This CDR3 reads CASSFLAGGPETQYF. CDR3 bases: TGTGCCAGCAGCTTCCTAGCGGGGGGGCCGGAGACCCAGTACTTC.

The gene calls are TRBV29-1 and TRBJ2-1, with D perhaps matching TRBD2 (6 bases). This CDR3 has 15 residues. Germline V CDR1 and CDR2: SQVTM, ANQGSEA. V shed 7 bases and J shed 2 bases, with 18 bases lying between them. The CDR3 DNA sequence: TGCAGCGGCGACAGATCTAGCGAGACCTACAATGAGCAGTTCTTC. Residues: CSGDRSSETYNEQFF.

J is TRBJ2-3 and V is TRBV6-4; 11 bases align to TRBD2. Germline CDR1 MRHNA, CDR2 SNTAGT. The CDR3 sequence is 16 residues long. V lost 4 bases to trimming and J lost 0 bases; unmatched junction nucleotides: 3. The DNA for the CDR3 is TGTGCCAGCAGTGGACTAGCGGGGTCTAGCACAGATACGCAGTATTTT. Protein: CASSGLAGSSTDTQYF.

V is TRBV5-8 and J is TRBJ2-7, with 10 bases matching TRBD2. Germline CDR1 and CDR2: SGHTS and YDEGEE. With V trimmed by 0 bases and J by 4 bases, 7 bases remained unmatched. The CDR3 loop spans 16 amino acids. In DNA, the CDR3 is TGTGCCAGCAGCTTGGCCGGCCTAGCGGGGGATTACGAGCAGTACTTC. As protein: CASSLAGLAGDYEQYF.

The rearrangement links TRBV4-3 to TRBJ2-2, with D unclear. V was pared by 2 bases and J by 3 bases, with 7 bases between. Germline V CDR1 and CDR2: LGHNA, YSLEER. The CDR3 has 14 amino acids. The DNA of the CDR3 is TGCGCCAGCAGCCAACAGTCCCACACCGGGGAGCTGTTTTTT. This gives the protein CASSQQSHTGELFF.

V is TRBV7-2 and J is TRBJ1-4; D might be TRBD1 (5 bases). This CDR3 comprises 15 residues. The V and J ends lost 4 bases and 6 bases respectively, with 15 bases between them. CDR1 and CDR2 (germline): SGHTA, FQGNSA. DNA for the CDR3: TGTGCCAGCAGCTCCACCCTCGGGGGTTATGAAAAACTGTTTTTT. Translating gives CASSSTLGGYEKLFF.

This chain joins TRBV4-3 and TRBJ2-2, with unresolved D. CDR1 is LGHNA and CDR2 is YSLEER in the germline V gene. Trimming cost V 4 bases and J 4 bases, with 7 bases left between them. The CDR3 sequence is 13 residues long. CDR3 bases: TGCGCCAGCAGCCCCATGTCCACCGGGGAGCTGTTTTTT. Residues: CASSPMSTGELFF.

CDR3 protein: CASSLVSTGELFF. The CDR3 DNA follows: TGTGCCAGCAGCTTAGTTAGCACCGGGGAGCTGTTTTTT. The chain carries TRBV7-8 and TRBJ2-2; D is unresolved. From germline, CDR1 is SGHVS and CDR2 FQNEAQ. This CDR3 comprises 13 residues. V was pared by 1 base and J by 4 bases, with 4 bases between.

The rearrangement joins TRBV27 to TRBJ2-1, with 8 bases that match TRBD2. The CDR3 has 15 amino acids. V trimming: 7 bases; J trimming: 5 bases; junction bases outside the gene matches: 10. Germline V gene data show CDR1 as MNHEY and CDR2 as SMNVEV (reference sequence). The CDR3 sequence is CASTTPGGPHNEQFF. Written as DNA, the CDR3 is TGTGCCAGCACCACCCCGGGGGGGCCCCACAATGAGCAGTTCTTC.

V and J are TRBV9 and TRBJ2-1; perhaps TRBD1 as D (6 bases). CDR3 length: 17 residues. Germline V lookup: CDR1 SGDLS, CDR2 YYNGEE. The V end lost 3 bases, the J end lost 4 bases, and 20 bases lay between the germline ends. The CDR3 bases are TGTGCCAGCAGCGGAGGAGTTTGGGGGCATATATACAATGAGCAGTTCTTC. Translated: CASSGGVWGHIYNEQFF.

This sequence joins TRBV4-3 and TRBJ2-2; the D is unclear. CDR1 LGHNA and CDR2 YSLEER come from the germline V gene. This CDR3 is 15 amino acids long. V lost 1 base and J lost 2, with 8 bases in between. CDR3 region: CASSQGIANTGELFF. The CDR3 DNA reads as TGCGCCAGCAGCCAAGGGATAGCAAACACCGGGGAGCTGTTTTTT.

This clone was picked up a small number of times. This rearrangement joins TRBV19 to TRBJ1-5; D ambiguous. V lost 5 bases to trimming and J lost 0 bases, with 5 bases between them. The CDR3 consists of 13 residues. CDR1 is LNHDA and CDR2 is SQIVND in the germline V gene (reference sequence). The CDR3 sequence is CASSLNSNQPQHF. The CDR3 region has the DNA TGTGCCAGTAGTCTAAATAGCAATCAGCCCCAGCATTTT.

The chain carries TRBV9 and TRBJ2-1; TRBD2 might be the D (6 bases). The germline V and J ends were trimmed by 0 bases and 4 bases, with 8 bases remaining between them. The length of the CDR3 is 14 residues. Germline V CDR1 and CDR2: SGDLS, YYNGEE. The CDR3 DNA follows: TGTGCCAGCAGCGTAGAGGAGGGGTACAATGAGCAGTTCTTC. This encodes CASSVEEGYNEQFF.

CDR3 protein: CASSLGLAMYF. The CDR3 DNA reads TGCGCCAGCAGCTTGGGACTAGCAATGTACTTC. The V call is TRBV5-1, the J call TRBJ2-5, with TRBD2 matching over 7 bases. CDR3 length: 11 residues. Germline loops: CDR1 SGHRS, CDR2 YFSETQ. After removal of 0 bases from V and 13 bases from J, the junction contained 3 bases not matched to a gene.

The J gene is TRBJ1-5, the V gene TRBV4-1; a weak D match, TRBD1 (5 bases). Trimming took 3 bases from V and 4 from J, leaving 10 bases between them. This CDR3 has 14 residues. The germline CDR1 and CDR2 sequences are MGHRA and YSYEKL. CDR3 residues: CASSQGWGNQPQHF. CDR3 sequence (DNA): TGCGCCAGCAGCCAGGGGTGGGGGAATCAGCCCCAGCATTTT.

The V call is TRBV7-6, the J call TRBJ2-7, with unresolved D. Trimming shortened V by 4 bases and J by 0 bases, and 13 bases separated the two germline ends. This CDR3 spans 15 amino acids. Germline-derived CDR1 and CDR2 are SGHVS and FNYEAQ. This chain's CDR3 is CASSSWSTPSYEQYF. As DNA, the CDR3 is TGTGCCAGCAGCTCCTGGAGTACACCCTCCTACGAGCAGTACTTC.

This clone showed up just once. The CDR3 region is CASSAGTAIYGYTF. The CDR3 region has the DNA TGTGCCAGCAGCGCCGGGACGGCCATCTATGGCTACACCTTC. This chain connects TRBV5-6 to TRBJ1-2; D possibly corresponds to TRBD1 (5 bases). The V gene's germline CDR1 is SGHDT and CDR2 YYEEEE. Trimming took 4 bases from V and 4 from J, leaving 14 bases between them. The CDR3 is 14 amino acids.

J is TRBJ1-1 and V is TRBV13; the D is unclear. The CDR3 contains 12 residues. The V and J ends lost 3 bases and 8 bases respectively, with 10 bases between them. Germline CDR1 PRHDT, CDR2 FYEKMQ (reference sequence). CDR3 protein: CASSFPPVEAFF. The CDR3 coding sequence is TGTGCCAGCAGCTTTCCCCCAGTGGAAGCTTTCTTT. Drawing the rest from reference TRBV13 and TRBJ1-1, the complete variable domain is AAGVIQSPRHLIKEKRETATLKCYPIPRHDTVYWYQQGPGQDPQFLISFYEKMQSDKGSIPDRFSAQQFSDYHSELNMSSLELGDSALYFCASSFPPVEAFFGQGTRLTVV.

The chain couples TRBV11-3 to TRBJ2-1; D is possibly TRBD1 (6 bases). Germline-derived CDR1 and CDR2 are SGHNT and YENEEA. CDR3 length equals 15 residues. Trimming pared 5 bases from V and 2 bases from J, leaving 13 bases between. In DNA form, the CDR3 reads TGTGCCAGCAGCACAAGGGGGTCTACCTACAATGAGCAGTTCTTC. Translating gives CASSTRGSTYNEQFF.

The chain uses TRBV7-8 and TRBJ2-5; TRBD1 matches at 8 bases. V was clipped by 5 bases and J by 2 bases; unmatched bases: 16. CDR1 and CDR2 (germline): SGHVS, FQNEAQ. The CDR3 runs to 18 residues. The CDR3 DNA sequence: TGTGCCAGCAGCCGAACCGCGTGGGACAGGTGGGGGCAAGAGACCCAGTACTTC. Translated: CASSRTAWDRWGQETQYF.

V usage is TRBV18 and J usage is TRBJ2-5; 9 nucleotides match TRBD2. Germline V gives CDR1 KGHSH, CDR2 LQKENI. This CDR3 contains 15 residues. The trim removed 3 bases at V and 2 bases at J, leaving 4 bases unmatched. CDR3 sequence (DNA): TGTGCCAGCTCACCTTCGACTAGCGGACAAGAGACCCAGTACTTC. This codes for CASSPSTSGQETQYF.

The CDR3 nucleotides read TGTGCCAGCAGCCGTAGCGGGGGTGGAGGGGAGACCCAGTACTTC. This encodes CASSRSGGGGETQYF. This chain uses TRBV7-2 with TRBJ2-5; 9 positions agree with TRBD2. Losses at the gene ends were 5 bases for V and 5 bases for J; bases not matched to a gene: 9. The CDR3 covers 15 residues. The germline CDR1 and CDR2 sequences are SGHTA and FQGNSA.

The V gene is TRBV6-4, the J gene TRBJ1-2, with D possibly matching TRBD1 (6 bases). Trimming removed 2 bases at V and 6 bases at J, with 16 bases between. Germline V gives CDR1 MRHNA, CDR2 SNTAGT. This CDR3 has 15 amino acids. In nucleotides, the CDR3 is TGTGCCAGCAGTGACGGGGGGGCAGGGGAAGATGGCTACACCTTC. Its translation: CASSDGGAGEDGYTF.

The V and J genes are TRBV29-1 and TRBJ1-1, with no clear D. The CDR3 contains 13 residues. Per the germline V gene, CDR1 is SQVTM and CDR2 is ANQGSEA. The V and J ends lost 3 bases and 4 bases respectively, with 12 bases between them. The chain's CDR3 is CSVDLGFGTEAFF. CDR3 bases: TGCAGCGTTGATTTGGGGTTCGGCACTGAAGCTTTCTTT.

The V gene is TRBV2, the J gene TRBJ1-6; 8 bases line up with TRBD1. The CDR3 contains 18 residues. Trimming removed 6 bases from V and 4 bases from J; junction bases left unmatched: 14. Germline V gene lookup returns CDR1 SNHLY and CDR2 FYNNEI. CDR3 nucleotide sequence: TGTGCCAGCAGGGACCCGGACAGGGCCAGAAATTATAATTCACCCCTCCACTTT. Translation: CASRDPDRARNYNSPLHF. Using reference TRBV2 and TRBJ1-6 for the parts outside the CDR3, the full variable domain is EPEVTQTPSHQVTQMGQEVILRCVPISNHLYFYWYRQILGQKVEFLVSFYNNEISEKSEIFDDQFSVERPDGSNFTLKIRSTKLEDSAMYFCASRDPDRARNYNSPLHFGNGTRLTVT.

The chain joins TRBV6-1 to TRBJ2-3; 11 bases line up with TRBD2. There are 15 residues in the CDR3. V lost 4 bases and J lost 6; bases outside the gene matches: 6. Germline values: CDR1 MNHNS, CDR2 SASEGT. CDR3 sequence reads: CASSVSGGGFDTQYF. The CDR3 region has the DNA TGTGCCAGCAGTGTTAGCGGGGGGGGGTTTGATACGCAGTATTTT.

V and J are TRBV9 and TRBJ2-1, with 7 bases identical to TRBD2. Germline V gene sequence: CDR1 SGDLS, CDR2 YYNGEE. Germline trimming cut 0 bases from V and 3 bases from J; bases unmatched to any gene: 3. The CDR3 consists of 15 residues. CDR3 residues: CASSVAGGIYNEQFF. The CDR3 DNA is TGTGCCAGCAGCGTAGCCGGGGGGATCTACAATGAGCAGTTCTTC.

This clone has just one count. The chain joins TRBV7-2 to TRBJ2-3; perhaps TRBD1 as D (6 bases). This CDR3 comprises 14 residues. The germline gives CDR1 SGHTA, CDR2 FQGNSA. Trimming pared 6 bases from V and 1 base from J, leaving 11 bases between. The CDR3 bases are TGTGCCAGCAGGATGGCAGGGGGCACAGATACGCAGTATTTT. This codes for CASRMAGGTDTQYF.

The chain combines TRBV7-9 with TRBJ2-2; D unclear. Germline V gives CDR1 SEHNR, CDR2 FQNEAQ (reference sequence). Between the trimmed V and J ends, which lost 7 bases and 2 bases, there was a span of 8 bases. This CDR3 is 13 amino acids long. This CDR3 is CASKVENTGELFF. The CDR3 DNA follows: TGTGCCAGCAAGGTCGAAAACACCGGGGAGCTGTTTTTT.

V usage is TRBV14 and J usage is TRBJ2-7, with D perhaps TRBD1 or TRBD2 (5 bases each). The V and J ends lost 1 base and 6 bases respectively, with 22 bases between them. Germline loops: CDR1 SGHDN, CDR2 FVKESK. This CDR3 contains 17 residues. The CDR3 protein is CASSQGGDSWEMGEQYF. CDR3 DNA sequence: TGTGCCAGCAGCCAAGGGGGAGACAGTTGGGAAATGGGCGAGCAGTACTTC.